Following are 18 T cell receptor beta chains from one sample sequenced in a study of T cell changes during pregnancy in multiple sclerosis. Produced via immunoSEQ multiplex PCR; TCRdb's table is partial and in-frame only. The sample has around 35,000 clones, about 91% seen once. The sequences come from CD4+ T cells from peripheral blood mononuclear cells, collected after pregnancy. Receptors originate from a female donor with multiple sclerosis, enrolled in a pregnancy study.

This rearrangement joins TRBV19 to TRBJ2-1, with TRBD2 matching over 9 bases. V was clipped by 5 bases and J by 9 bases; unmatched bases: 11. CDR3 size: 15 residues. Germline CDR1 reads LNHDA; CDR2 reads SQIVND (reference sequence). CDR3 DNA: TGTGCCAGTAGTCCCGGGACTAGCCGGGGTACTGAGCAGTTCTTC. It encodes CASSPGTSRGTEQFF.

This chain uses TRBV7-3 with TRBJ2-3; 7 bases align to TRBD2. V lost 5 bases and J lost 0; bases outside the gene matches: 8. Germline assignment: CDR1 SGHTA and CDR2 FQGTGA. The CDR3 covers 16 residues. The CDR3 loop reads CASSPTGTTSTDTQYF. CDR3 nucleotide sequence: TGTGCCAGCAGCCCAACCGGGACTACTAGCACAGATACGCAGTATTTT. The full variable domain, completed using reference TRBV7-3 and TRBJ2-3, is GAGVSQTPSNKVTEKGKYVELRCDPISGHTALYWYRQSLGQGPEFLIYFQGTGAADDSGLPNDRFFAVRPEGSVSTLKIQRTERGDSAVYLCASSPTGTTSTDTQYFGPGTRLTVL.

V and J are TRBV5-1 and TRBJ2-6; TRBD1 agrees at 9 bases. There are 17 residues in the CDR3. Germline-derived CDR1 and CDR2 are SGHRS and YFSETQ. The V gene end was trimmed by 2 bases and the J gene end by 0 bases; junction bases not matched to a gene: 3. This CDR3 reads CASSFDRGNSGANVLTF. The CDR3 DNA sequence: TGCGCCAGCAGCTTTGACAGGGGGAACTCTGGGGCCAACGTCCTGACTTTC.

The chain combines TRBV29-1 with TRBJ1-6, with 8 bases matching TRBD1. The V gene end was trimmed by 6 bases and the J gene end by 5 bases; junction bases not matched to a gene: 3. This CDR3 is 13 amino acids long. Germline CDR1 and CDR2: SQVTM and ANQGSEA. CDR3 DNA sequence: TGCAGCGTCGAGACAGGGGATAATTCACCCCTCCACTTT. This translates into CSVETGDNSPLHF.

The chain recombines TRBV30 with TRBJ2-3; TRBD2 matches 11 bases. The J segment lost 6 bases and the V segment lost 1 base, leaving 6 bases of the junction unmatched. In germline, CDR1 is GTSNPN, CDR2 SVGIG (reference sequence). The CDR3 runs to 15 residues. In nucleotides, the CDR3 is TGTGCCTGGAGTGCAACTAGCGGGAGTAAGGATACGCAGTATTTT. Protein sequence: CAWSATSGSKDTQYF.

This chain uses TRBV7-3 with TRBJ2-7; TRBD2 is a possible D gene (5 bases). CDR3 length: 15 amino acids. V lost 3 bases and J lost 2, with 14 bases in between. Germline CDR1 is SGHTA and CDR2 is FQGTGA. The CDR3 DNA is TGTGCCAGCAGCTTGAGGGCAGGACTGGCCTACGAGCAGTACTTC. It encodes CASSLRAGLAYEQYF. Filled out from reference TRBV7-3 and TRBJ2-7, the complete variable domain reads GAGVSQTPSNKVTEKGKYVELRCDPISGHTALYWYRQSLGQGPEFLIYFQGTGAADDSGLPNDRFFAVRPEGSVSTLKIQRTERGDSAVYLCASSLRAGLAYEQYFGPGTRLTVT.

This clone was observed a handful of times. The chain is built from TRBV29-1 and TRBJ1-1; D perhaps matches TRBD1 (5 bases). Germline CDR1 is SQVTM and CDR2 is ANQGSEA. V was shortened by 5 bases and J by 1 base, with 17 bases between the two germline ends. CDR3 length: 15 residues. DNA of the CDR3: TGCAGCGTTCACAATCCAGGGTTAGCGAACACTGAAGCTTTCTTT. This codes for CSVHNPGLANTEAFF. Looking up the rest from reference TRBV29-1 and TRBJ1-1 gives the full variable domain: SAVISQKPSRDICQRGTSLTIQCQVDSQVTMMFWYRQQPGQSLTLIATANQGSEATYESGFVIDKFPISRPNLTFSTLTVSNMSPEDSSIYLCSVHNPGLANTEAFFGQGTRLTVV.

J is TRBJ2-3 and V is TRBV5-1, with TRBD1 matching 9 bases. Germline lookup yields CDR1 SGHRS and CDR2 YFSETQ. CDR3 length: 15 amino acids. V lost 0 bases to trimming and J lost 4 bases; unmatched junction nucleotides: 3. Here the CDR3 DNA reads TGCGCCAGCAGCTTGGCCAGACAGGGGGCAGATACGCAGTATTTT. It codes for CASSLARQGADTQYF.

In this sample, this clone turned up once. The gene calls are TRBV5-1 and TRBJ2-3; D is perhaps TRBD2 (5 bases). Germline V CDR1 and CDR2: SGHRS, YFSETQ. This CDR3 has 16 amino acids. V was cut by 4 bases and J by 0 bases, with 15 bases left in between. The chain's CDR3 is CASSHSSGKSTDTQYF. Written as DNA, the CDR3 is TGCGCCAGCAGCCACAGCAGCGGCAAGAGCACAGATACGCAGTATTTT.

CDR3 sequence: CASSLAGQGRNEQFF. The CDR3 nucleotides read TGTGCCAGCAGCTTGGCCGGACAGGGGCGCAATGAGCAGTTCTTC. The rearrangement uses TRBV5-8 and TRBJ2-1, with TRBD1 identical over 9 bases. Germline trimming cut 0 bases from V and 6 bases from J; bases unmatched to any gene: 4. Germline V gene data show CDR1 as SGHTS and CDR2 as YDEGEE. The CDR3 has 15 amino acids.

Turning to this clone: One junction end does not reproduce the germline sequence, and a read error may be involved. The V gene is TRBV7-2, the J gene TRBJ2-7; 8 positions match TRBD1. This CDR3 region has 17 residues. Germline V gene lookup returns CDR1 SGHTA and CDR2 FQGNSA. CDR3 loop: CASSSITTGVGANGIDF. CDR3 DNA sequence: TGTGCCAGCAGCTCGATTACGACAGGGGTTGGTGCCAACGGAATTGATTTC.

This chain's CDR3 is CASSHRGIYNEQFF. The DNA of the CDR3 is TGTGCCAGCAGCCATAGAGGGATTTACAATGAGCAGTTCTTC. The rearrangement links TRBV14 to TRBJ2-1; maybe TRBD2 (5 bases). CDR1 SGHDN and CDR2 FVKESK come from the germline V gene. CDR3 length equals 14 residues. V was pared by 3 bases and J by 4 bases, with 10 bases between.

The chain combines TRBV6-1 with TRBJ1-1; D remains ambiguous. The CDR3 extends over 14 amino acids. The germline V and J ends were trimmed by 5 bases and 10 bases, with 20 bases remaining between them. The germline V gene encodes CDR1 MNHNS and CDR2 SASEGT. The CDR3 DNA follows: TGTGCCAGCAGTCCGGGATTAGAGGTGCCCAGAGCTTTCTTT. Translating gives CASSPGLEVPRAFF.

V is TRBV10-3 and J is TRBJ1-1, with TRBD1 identical over 7 bases. The germline gives CDR1 ENHRY, CDR2 SYGVKD. This CDR3 is built from 11 residues. Germline trimming cut 5 bases from V and 8 bases from J; bases unmatched to any gene: 2. In nucleotides, the CDR3 is TGTGCCATCAGTAAGACAGGGGAAGCTTTCTTT. It translates to CAISKTGEAFF.

This clone was recorded only once. The chain has TRBV14 and TRBJ1-2, with D tentatively TRBD1 (5 bases). This CDR3 comprises 15 residues. V shed 0 bases and J shed 8 bases, with 16 bases lying between them. Germline CDR1 and CDR2: SGHDN and FVKESK. CDR3 in DNA: TGTGCCAGCAGCCAAGAAAGGGGCAGGGCGAGCGGCTACACCTTC. Translating it yields CASSQERGRASGYTF. Drawing the rest from reference TRBV14 and TRBJ1-2, the complete variable domain is EAGVTQFPSHSVIEKGQTVTLRCDPISGHDNLYWYRRVMGKEIKFLLHFVKESKQDESGMPNNRFLAERTGGTYSTLKVQPAELEDSGVYFCASSQERGRASGYTFGSGTRLTVV.

The chain recombines TRBV2 with TRBJ1-1, with D unresolved. CDR3 length: 16 residues. Trimming removed 8 bases at V and 2 bases at J, with 21 bases between. From germline, CDR1 is SNHLY and CDR2 FYNNEI. The CDR3 spells CASQYLGGVLNTEAFF. The CDR3 nucleotides are TGTGCCAGCCAATACCTCGGCGGGGTGTTAAACACTGAAGCTTTCTTT. Full variable domain (rest looked up from reference TRBV2 and TRBJ1-1): EPEVTQTPSHQVTQMGQEVILRCVPISNHLYFYWYRQILGQKVEFLVSFYNNEISEKSEIFDDQFSVERPDGSNFTLKIRSTKLEDSAMYFCASQYLGGVLNTEAFFGQGTRLTVV.

This chain joins TRBV9 and TRBJ2-2; 11 bases fit TRBD2. Germline-derived CDR1 and CDR2 are SGDLS and YYNGEE. V gave up 6 bases and J gave up 5 bases; unmatched junction bases: 9. This CDR3 comprises 16 residues. CDR3 in amino acids: CASNAPTSGVTGELFF. CDR3 in DNA: TGTGCCAGCAACGCCCCGACTAGCGGGGTAACCGGGGAGCTGTTTTTT.

The V and J genes are TRBV6-9 and TRBJ1-2; TRBD1 agrees at 10 bases. Germline V gene sequence: CDR1 MNHGY, CDR2 SVAAGI. V was pared by 6 bases and J by 7 bases, with 5 bases of the junction left unmatched. The CDR3 consists of 13 residues. The CDR3 DNA reads as TGTGCCAGCAGGGGACAGGGGTTTGGTGGCTACACCTTC. Protein sequence: CASRGQGFGGYTF.